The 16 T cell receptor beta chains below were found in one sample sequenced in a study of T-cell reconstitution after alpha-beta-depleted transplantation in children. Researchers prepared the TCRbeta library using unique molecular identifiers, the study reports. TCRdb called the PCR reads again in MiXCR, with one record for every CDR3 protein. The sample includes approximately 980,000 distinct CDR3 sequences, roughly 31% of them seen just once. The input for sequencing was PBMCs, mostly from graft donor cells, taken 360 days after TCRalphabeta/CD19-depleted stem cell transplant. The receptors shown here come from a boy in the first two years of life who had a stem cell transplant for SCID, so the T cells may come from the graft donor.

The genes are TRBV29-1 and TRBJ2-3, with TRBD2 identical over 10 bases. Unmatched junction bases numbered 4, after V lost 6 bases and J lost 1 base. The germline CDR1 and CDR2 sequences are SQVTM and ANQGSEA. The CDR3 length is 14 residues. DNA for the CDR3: TGCAGCGTCGCCGGGACTAGCGGCACAGATACGCAGTATTTT. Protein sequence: CSVAGTSGTDTQYF.

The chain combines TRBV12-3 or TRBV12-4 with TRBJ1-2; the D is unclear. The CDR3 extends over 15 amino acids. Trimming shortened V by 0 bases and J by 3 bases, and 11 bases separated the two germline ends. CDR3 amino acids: CASSLANRGYYGYTF. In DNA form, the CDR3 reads TGTGCCAGCAGTTTAGCAAACAGAGGTTACTATGGCTACACCTTC.

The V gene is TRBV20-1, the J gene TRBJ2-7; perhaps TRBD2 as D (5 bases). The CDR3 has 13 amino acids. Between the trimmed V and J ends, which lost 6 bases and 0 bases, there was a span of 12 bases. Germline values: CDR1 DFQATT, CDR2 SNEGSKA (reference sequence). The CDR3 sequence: CSAPAGLSYEQYF. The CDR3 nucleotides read TGCAGTGCCCCGGCAGGACTCTCCTACGAGCAGTACTTC.

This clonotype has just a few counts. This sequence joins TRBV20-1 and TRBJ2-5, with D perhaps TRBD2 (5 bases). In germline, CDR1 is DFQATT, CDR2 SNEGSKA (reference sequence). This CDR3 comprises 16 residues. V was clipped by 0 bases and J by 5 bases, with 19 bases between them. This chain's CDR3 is CSARDFGVPTRETQYF. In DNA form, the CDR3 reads TGCAGTGCTAGAGATTTCGGGGTCCCCACCAGGGAGACCCAGTACTTC.

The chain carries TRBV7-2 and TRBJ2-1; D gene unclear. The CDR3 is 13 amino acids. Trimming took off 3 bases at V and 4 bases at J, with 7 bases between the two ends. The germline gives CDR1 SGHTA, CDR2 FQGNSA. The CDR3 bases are TGTGCCAGCAGCTTTCTCTTTTACAATGAGCAGTTCTTC. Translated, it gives CASSFLFYNEQFF.

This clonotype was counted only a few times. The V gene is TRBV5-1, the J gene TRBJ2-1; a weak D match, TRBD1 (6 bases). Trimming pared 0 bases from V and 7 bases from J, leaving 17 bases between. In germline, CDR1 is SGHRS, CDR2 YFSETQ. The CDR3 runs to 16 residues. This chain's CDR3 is CASSLVWQGLGNEQFF. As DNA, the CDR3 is TGCGCCAGCAGCTTGGTTTGGCAGGGGCTAGGGAATGAGCAGTTCTTC.

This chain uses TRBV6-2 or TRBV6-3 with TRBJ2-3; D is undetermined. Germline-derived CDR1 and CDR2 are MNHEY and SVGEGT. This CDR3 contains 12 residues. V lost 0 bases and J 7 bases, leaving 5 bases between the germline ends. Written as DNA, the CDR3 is TGTGCCAGCAGTTACTCCCGGAATACGCAGTATTTT. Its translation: CASSYSRNTQYF.

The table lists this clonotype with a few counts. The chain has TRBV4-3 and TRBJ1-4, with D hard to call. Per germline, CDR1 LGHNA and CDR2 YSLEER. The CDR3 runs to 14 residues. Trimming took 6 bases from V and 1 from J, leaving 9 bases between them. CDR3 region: CASSKDGTNEKLFF. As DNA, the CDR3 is TGCGCCAGCAGTAAAGACGGAACTAATGAAAAACTGTTTTTT.

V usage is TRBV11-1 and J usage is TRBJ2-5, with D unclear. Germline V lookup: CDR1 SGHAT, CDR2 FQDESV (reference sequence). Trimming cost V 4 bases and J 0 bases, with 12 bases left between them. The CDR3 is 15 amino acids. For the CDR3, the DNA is TGTGCCAGCAGCTCGGCTCCACAGTACCAAGAGACCCAGTACTTC. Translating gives CASSSAPQYQETQYF. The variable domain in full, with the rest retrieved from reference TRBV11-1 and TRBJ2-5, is EAEVAQSPRYKITEKSQAVAFWCDPISGHATLYWYRQILGQGPELLVQFQDESVVDDSQLPKDRFSAERLKGVDSTLKIQPAELGDSAMYLCASSSAPQYQETQYFGPGTRLLVL.

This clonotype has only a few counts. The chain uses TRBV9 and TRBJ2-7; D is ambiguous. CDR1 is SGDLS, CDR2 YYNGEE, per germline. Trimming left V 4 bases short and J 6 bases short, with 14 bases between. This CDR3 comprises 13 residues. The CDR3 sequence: CASSPSEAGEQYF. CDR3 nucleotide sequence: TGTGCCAGCAGCCCTAGTGAGGCAGGCGAGCAGTACTTC.

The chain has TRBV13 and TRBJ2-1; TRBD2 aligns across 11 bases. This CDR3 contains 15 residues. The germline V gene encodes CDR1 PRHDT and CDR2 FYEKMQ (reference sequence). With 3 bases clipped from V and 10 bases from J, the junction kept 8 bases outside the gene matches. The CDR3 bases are TGTGCCAGCAGCTTGGAACTAGCGGGGGCGGGGGAGCAGTTCTTC. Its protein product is CASSLELAGAGEQFF.

CDR3 sequence (DNA): TGTGCCAGCACCCAGGGTTGGACGGCCATGAACACTGAAGCTTTCTTT. Amino acid sequence: CASTQGWTAMNTEAFF. The chain uses TRBV5-6 and TRBJ1-1, with D possibly being TRBD1 (5 bases). CDR1 is SGHDT, CDR2 YYEEEE, per germline. The CDR3 has 16 residues. Deletions cut 6 bases from V and 0 bases from J, with 18 bases between.

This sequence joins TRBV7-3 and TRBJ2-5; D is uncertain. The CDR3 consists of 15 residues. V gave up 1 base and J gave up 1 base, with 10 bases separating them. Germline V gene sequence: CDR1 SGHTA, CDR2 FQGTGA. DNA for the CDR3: TGTGCCAGCAGCTTAAGTGGGTCCAGCCAAGAGACCCAGTACTTC. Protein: CASSLSGSSQETQYF.

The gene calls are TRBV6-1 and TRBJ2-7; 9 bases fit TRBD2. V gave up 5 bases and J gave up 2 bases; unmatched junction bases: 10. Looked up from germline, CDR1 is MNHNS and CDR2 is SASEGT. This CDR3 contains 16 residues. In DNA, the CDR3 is TGTGCCAGCAGTAGGAATAGCGGGGGCCAGCCCTACGAGCAGTACTTC. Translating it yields CASSRNSGGQPYEQYF.

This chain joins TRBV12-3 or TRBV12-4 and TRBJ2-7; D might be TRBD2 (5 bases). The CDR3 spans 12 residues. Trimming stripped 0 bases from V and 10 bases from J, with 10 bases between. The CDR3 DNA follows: TGTGCCAGCAGTTTAGCGCTGGGGAGCCAGTACTTC. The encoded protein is CASSLALGSQYF.

The CDR3 DNA follows: TGTGCCAGCAGCCGCAGGGGATACTCCACAGATACGCAGTATTTT. Translating it yields CASSRRGYSTDTQYF. The chain is built from TRBV3-1 and TRBJ2-3, with D perhaps matching TRBD1 (6 bases). The germline gives CDR1 LGHDT, CDR2 YNNKEL (reference sequence). The CDR3 runs 15 residues. Trimming pared 4 bases from V and 2 bases from J, leaving 13 bases between.